A selection of T cell receptor beta chains follows, all from one sample in a study of blood T cell repertoires in COVID-19. Only in-frame clones appear in the TCRdb table, and some are missing; sequencing was by immunoSEQ multiplex PCR. Of over 300,000 clones listed, about 88% are singletons. Input material: PBMCs or T cells enriched from blood (not recorded which). Receptors originate from a woman aged 40-49 years who had recovered from COVID-19. Each CDR3 is given with its conserved first and last residue. Each record gives: D gene, J gene, V gene, clone size, CDR3 DNA, CDR3 protein. A D gene is named only where the DNA matches it firmly. Part of the rows lack a size; the others show once, few, many or a class for expanded clones.

>TRBD1|TRBJ1-5|TRBV7-9|-
TGTGCCAGCAGCTTTGAGGGGGCTGGCAATCAGCCCCAGCATTTT
CASSFEGAGNQPQHF
>-|TRBJ2-5|TRBV7-9|once
TGTGCCAGCAGCTTAGAGGCTCCACAGGGGACCCAGTACTTC
CASSLEAPQGTQYF
>-|TRBJ1-4|TRBV7-2|-
TGTGCCAGCAGCCCACAGGGAATCATTACTAATGAAAAACTGTTTTTT
CASSPQGIITNEKLFF
>-|TRBJ1-5|TRBV2|once
TGTGCCAGCAGTGTTCAGCGTAGCAATCAGCCCCAGCATTTT
CASSVQRSNQPQHF
>-|TRBJ1-6|TRBV4-2|-
TGTGCCAGCAGCCAAGAACAGGGTAATTCACCCCTCCACTTT
CASSQEQGNSPLHF
>TRBD2|TRBJ2-7|TRBV7-3|-
TGTGCCAGCAGCCGTCTAGCGGGCAATTCCTACGAGCAGTACTTC
CASSRLAGNSYEQYF
>-|TRBJ1-5|TRBV2|-
TGTGCCAGCAGTGATGCGGGGGAATATGGCAATCAGCCCCAGCATTTT
CASSDAGEYGNQPQHF
>TRBD2|TRBJ2-7|TRBV7-7|-
TGTGCTAGCAGCTTGAGCGGGGGGGCCGCCGAGCAGTACTTC
CASSLSGGAAEQYF
>TRBD1|TRBJ1-6|TRBV19|-
TGTGCCAGTAGTGTCAGGGACAGCAATTCACCCCTCCACTTT
CASSVRDSNSPLHF
>-|TRBJ2-7|TRBV6-5|-
TGTGCCAGCAGATACACCAGGGTCCACGAGCAGTACTTC
CASRYTRVHEQYF
>-|TRBJ1-6|TRBV6-5|-
TGTGCCACCAGGGAGGGCAGGAAAAATTCACCCCTCCACTTT
CATREGRKNSPLHF
>TRBD2|TRBJ2-7|TRBV11-3|-
TGTGCCAGCAGCCCCCGGGAGGGCAGGGAGGGAGCCTACGAGCAGTACTTC
CASSPREGREGAYEQYF
>-|TRBJ2-2|TRBV24-1|-
TGTGCCACCAGTGTGGGGGGGCTCGGCACCGGGGAGCTGTTTTTT
CATSVGGLGTGELFF
>TRBD1|TRBJ1-4|TRBV7-7|-
TGTGCTAGCAGCTTAGACAGGGAGAGCGAAAAACTGTTTTTT
CASSLDRESEKLFF
>TRBD2|TRBJ2-1|TRBV9|-
TGTGCCAGCAGCGCCGAGGGGAGCGGGGGGCGGAGCTCCTACAATGAGCAGTTCTTC
CASSAEGSGGRSSYNEQFF
>-|TRBJ1-1|TRBV6-1|-
TGTGCCAGCAGTGACGACACTGAAGCTTTCTTT
CASSDDTEAFF
>-|TRBJ2-7|TRBV19|-
TGTGCCAGTAGTACTAACAGAGGGACTTACGAGCAGTACTTC
CASSTNRGTYEQYF
>TRBD2|TRBJ2-1|TRBV7-9|-
TGTGCCAGCAGCTTTGCGGGAGAACGCGATGAGCAGTTCTTC
CASSFAGERDEQFF
>TRBD1|TRBJ1-2|TRBV6-5|few
TGTGCCAGCGTGACAGGGAACGGCTACACCTTC
CASVTGNGYTF
>TRBD1|TRBJ2-7|TRBV7-9|-
TGTGCCAGCAGCTTAGTTCGGGACAGGTCCTACGAGCAGTACTTC
CASSLVRDRSYEQYF
>-|TRBJ2-7|TRBV12-5|-
TGTGCTAGTGCAATAGGGGGGGCCTACGAGCAGTACTTC
CASAIGGAYEQYF
>-|TRBJ1-1|TRBV7-2|-
TGTGCCAGCAGGAGGGACTTACTCACTGAAGCTTTCTTT
CASRRDLLTEAFF
>-|TRBJ2-5|TRBV21-1|-
TGTGCCAGCAGCAAAGAGGACTACCAAGTTACTCAAGAGACCCAGTACTTC
CASSKEDYQVTQETQYF
>TRBD1|TRBJ1-1|TRBV18|-
TGTGCCAGCTCACCTCCTATTGACAGGGGGCCTGAAGCTTTCTTT
CASSPPIDRGPEAFF